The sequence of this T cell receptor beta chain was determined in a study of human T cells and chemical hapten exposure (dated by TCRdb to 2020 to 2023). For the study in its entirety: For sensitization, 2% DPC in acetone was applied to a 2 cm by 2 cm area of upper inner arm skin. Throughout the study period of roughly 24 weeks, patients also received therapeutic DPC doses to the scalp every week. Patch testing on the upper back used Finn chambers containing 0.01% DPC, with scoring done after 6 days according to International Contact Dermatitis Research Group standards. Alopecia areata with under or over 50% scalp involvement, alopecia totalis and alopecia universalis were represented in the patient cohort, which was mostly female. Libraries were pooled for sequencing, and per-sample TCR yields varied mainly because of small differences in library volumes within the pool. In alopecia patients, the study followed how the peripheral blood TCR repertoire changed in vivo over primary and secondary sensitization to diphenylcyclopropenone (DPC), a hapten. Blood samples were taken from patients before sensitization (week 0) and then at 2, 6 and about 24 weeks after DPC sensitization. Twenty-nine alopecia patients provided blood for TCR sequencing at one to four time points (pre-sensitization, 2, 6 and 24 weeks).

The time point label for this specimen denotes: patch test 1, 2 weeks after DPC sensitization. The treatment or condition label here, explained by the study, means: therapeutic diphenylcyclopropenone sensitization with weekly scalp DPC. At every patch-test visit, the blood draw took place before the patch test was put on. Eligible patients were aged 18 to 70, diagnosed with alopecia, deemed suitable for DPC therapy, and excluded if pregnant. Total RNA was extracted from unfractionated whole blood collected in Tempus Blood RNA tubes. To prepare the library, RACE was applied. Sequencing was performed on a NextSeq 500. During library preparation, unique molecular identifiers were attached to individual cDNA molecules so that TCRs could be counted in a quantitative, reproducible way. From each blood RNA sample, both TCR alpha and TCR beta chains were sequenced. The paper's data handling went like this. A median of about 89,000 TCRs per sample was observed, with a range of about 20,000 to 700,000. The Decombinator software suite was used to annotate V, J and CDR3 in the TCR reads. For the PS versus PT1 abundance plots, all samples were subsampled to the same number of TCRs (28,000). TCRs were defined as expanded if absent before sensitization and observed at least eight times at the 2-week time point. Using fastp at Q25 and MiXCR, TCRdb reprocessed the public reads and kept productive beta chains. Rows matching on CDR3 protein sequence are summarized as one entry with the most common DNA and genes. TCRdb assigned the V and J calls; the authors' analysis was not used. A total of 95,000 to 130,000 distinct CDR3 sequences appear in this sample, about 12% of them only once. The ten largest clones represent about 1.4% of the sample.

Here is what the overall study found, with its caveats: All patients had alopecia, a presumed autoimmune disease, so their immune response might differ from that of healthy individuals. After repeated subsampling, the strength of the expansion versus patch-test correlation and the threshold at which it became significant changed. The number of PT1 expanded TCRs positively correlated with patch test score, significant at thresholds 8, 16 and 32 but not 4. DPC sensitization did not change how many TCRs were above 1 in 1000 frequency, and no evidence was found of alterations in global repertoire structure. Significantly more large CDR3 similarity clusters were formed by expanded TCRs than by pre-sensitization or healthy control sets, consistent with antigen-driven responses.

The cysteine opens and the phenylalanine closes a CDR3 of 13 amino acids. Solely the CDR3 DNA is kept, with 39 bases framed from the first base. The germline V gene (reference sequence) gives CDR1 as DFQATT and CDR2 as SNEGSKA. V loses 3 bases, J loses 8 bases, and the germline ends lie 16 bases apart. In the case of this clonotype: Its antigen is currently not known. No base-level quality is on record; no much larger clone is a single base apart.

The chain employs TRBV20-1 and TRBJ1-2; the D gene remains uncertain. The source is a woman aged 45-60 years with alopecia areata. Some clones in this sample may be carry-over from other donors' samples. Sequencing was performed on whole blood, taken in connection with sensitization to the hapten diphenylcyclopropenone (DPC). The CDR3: CSASRAQRGGYTF. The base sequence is TGCAGTGCTAGCCGGGCCCAACGCGGCGGCTACACCTTC.